This T cell receptor (beta chain) was sequenced for a study of T cells in Graves' hyperthyroidism and ophthalmopathy. Study context: At the time of initial diagnosis and before any treatment, peripheral blood was collected. Study results and caveats: Among thyroid clonotypes expanded above 0.001, most also appeared in blood.

Together with thyroid ultrasound, orbital computed tomography, serum thyroxine and TRAb, clinical symptoms were used for diagnoses. The PBMCs studied were ones that came from 9 to 10 ml fresh peripheral blood. Amplified regions were TCR beta CDR3 sequences from RNA transcripts. In the first-round RT-PCR of the TCR CDR3, the HTBI primer set was used. TCRdb reprocessed the multiplex PCR reads via MiXCR and lists one record per CDR3 protein. The sample contains around 500,000 distinct CDR3 sequences, about 16% of which appear only once. This clonotype occurred many times. Its antigen is currently unknown. CDR1 is DFQATT, CDR2 SNEGSKA, per germline (reference sequence). V lost 5 bases, J lost 3 bases, and 14 bases lay in between. This CDR3 comprises 13 residues.

Sequenced: blood. The V and J genes are TRBV20-1 and TRBJ2-7; a possible D gene is TRBD1 (5 bases). The clonotype originates from a woman in her 30s with Graves' ophthalmopathy. The CDR3 DNA is TGCAGTGCTTTGCAGGGTGGGTTCTACGAGCAGTACTTC. Encoded protein: CSALQGGFYEQYF.